A single sample is the source of the 2 T cell receptor beta chains below, sequenced in a study of blood T cell repertoires in COVID-19. Profiling relied on immunoSEQ multiplex PCR, and the TCRdb table lists in-frame clones only, not all of them. The sample holds 86,000 or so clones, 90% to 95% seen once. What was sequenced was peripheral blood. The receptors come from a human donor with active COVID-19. The donor label of this sample is uncertain.

V and J are TRBV6-1 and TRBJ2-4; 10 bases fit TRBD2. The CDR3 extends over 18 amino acids. CDR1 and CDR2 from the germline V gene are MNHNS and SASEGT. With V trimmed by 4 bases and J by 1 base, 10 bases remained unmatched. The DNA of the CDR3 is TGTGCCAGCAGTGGGGAGCGGGGGGGCCTGTACGCCAAAAACATTCAGTACTTC. It specifies CASSGERGGLYAKNIQYF.

The J gene is TRBJ2-1, the V gene TRBV9, with 10 bases lining up with TRBD2. Germline assignment: CDR1 SGDLS and CDR2 YYNGEE. This CDR3 is 14 amino acids long. Unmatched junction bases numbered 5, after V lost 4 bases and J lost 7 bases. This CDR3 reads CASSPPGLANEQFF. The DNA of the CDR3 is TGTGCCAGCAGCCCTCCGGGACTAGCGAATGAGCAGTTCTTC.